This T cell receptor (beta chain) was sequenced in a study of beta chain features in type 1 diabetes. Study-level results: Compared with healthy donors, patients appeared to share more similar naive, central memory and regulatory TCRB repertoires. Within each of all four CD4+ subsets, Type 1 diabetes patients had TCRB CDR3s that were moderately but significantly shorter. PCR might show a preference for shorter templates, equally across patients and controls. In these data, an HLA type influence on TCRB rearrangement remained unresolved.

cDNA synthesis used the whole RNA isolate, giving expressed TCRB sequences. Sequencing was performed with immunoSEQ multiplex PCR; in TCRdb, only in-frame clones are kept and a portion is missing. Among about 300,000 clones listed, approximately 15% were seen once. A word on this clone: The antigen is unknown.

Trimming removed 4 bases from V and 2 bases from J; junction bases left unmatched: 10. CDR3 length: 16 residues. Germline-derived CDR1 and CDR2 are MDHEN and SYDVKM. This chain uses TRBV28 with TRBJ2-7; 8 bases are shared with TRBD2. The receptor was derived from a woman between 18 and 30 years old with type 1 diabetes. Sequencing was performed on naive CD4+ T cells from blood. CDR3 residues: CASSSSGSGNPYEQYF. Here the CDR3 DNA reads TGTGCCAGCAGTTCGAGCGGTAGCGGGAATCCCTACGAGCAGTACTTC.